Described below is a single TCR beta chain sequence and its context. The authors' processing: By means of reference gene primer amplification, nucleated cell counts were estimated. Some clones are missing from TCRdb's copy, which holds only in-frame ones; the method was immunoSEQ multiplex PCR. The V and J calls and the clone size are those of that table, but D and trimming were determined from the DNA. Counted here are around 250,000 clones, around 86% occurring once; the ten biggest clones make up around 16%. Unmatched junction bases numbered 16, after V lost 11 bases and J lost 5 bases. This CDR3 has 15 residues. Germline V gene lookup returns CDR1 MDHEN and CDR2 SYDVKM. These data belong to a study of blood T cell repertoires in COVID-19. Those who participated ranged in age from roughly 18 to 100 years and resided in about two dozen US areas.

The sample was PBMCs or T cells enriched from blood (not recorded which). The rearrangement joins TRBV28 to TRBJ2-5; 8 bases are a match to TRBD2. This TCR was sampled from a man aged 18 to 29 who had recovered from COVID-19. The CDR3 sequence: CAAGRGSGIGETQYF. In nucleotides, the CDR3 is TGTGCCGCCGGGCGGGGTAGCGGGATCGGGGAGACCCAGTACTTC.